This TCR beta chain was sequenced for a study of shared clonotypes between healthy human individuals (dated by TCRdb to the early 2020s). Describing the broader study: The cohort included a few men and a couple of women between 18 and 49 years of age. Between about 0.94 and 10 billion PBMCs per donor were obtained by leukapheresis. To estimate repertoire size and how much clonotype sharing occurs between individuals, the study deeply sequenced the blood TCR repertoires of several healthy adults. Libraries were prepared and TCR repertoires were sequenced by different laboratories using diverse techniques, in order to increase sequencing depth and limit assay-specific biases. For each donor, CD4 naive and CD4 memory were each given three plates, CD8 naive was given two plates, and CD8 memory was given one plate.

Results the study describes overall, beyond this receptor: The small number of donors limited the genetic and exposure-history diversity represented. Pairwise subsampling led to the expectation that sequencing depth would affect the degree of clonotype sharing among donors. Higher generation probabilities were observed for clonotypes shared by all four sorted-subset donors than for non-shared clonotypes. When several donors were compared, the shared fraction of clonotypes was roughly 5% for naive CD4, 3.5% to 4% for naive CD8, 2% to 2.5% for memory CD4, and 0.4% for memory CD8. Sampling was restricted to blood, and TCR repertoires in tissues likely differ from the TCR repertoires found in blood. Estimated clonotype richness was generally larger for naive than for memory subsets. Rarefaction of sorted-subset datasets indicated incomplete sequencing despite the large sequencing depth.

Counted from cysteine to phenylalanine, this CDR3 has 15 amino acids. The retained sequence is limited to the CDR3, 45 bases, with the frame set at the first base. For CDR1 and CDR2, the germline V gene lists MNHEY and SVGAGI. Trimming accounts for 6 bases at V and 10 bases at J, while the number of junction bases matched to no gene is 8. The donors were healthy, HIV-negative adults who had no recently reported acute infections or vaccinations. Only Caucasian adults living in Nashville, Tennessee, USA were represented among the donors. CD4+ T cells were enriched through magnetic negative selection, after which naive cells were positively selected on CD45RA and the remaining negative fraction served as the memory subset. After blood collection by leukapheresis, PBMCs were isolated using Ficoll-Histopaque density gradient centrifugation and then cryopreserved in the vapor phase of liquid nitrogen. Purity and quantity of every magnetically sorted T cell population were checked by analytical flow cytometry. Genomic DNA was isolated from every sorted fraction and measured by UV absorbance on a Nanodrop 2000c.

To note about this clone: Its antigen has not been determined. No base quality information exists; no much larger clone differs at one position.

TCR CDR3 regions were amplified from genomic DNA by multiplex PCR using the deep immunoSEQ assay. Genomic DNA extracted from each cell subset was distributed evenly over all wells of several immunoSEQ 96-well plates, and each plate served as one replicate. For sorted subsets, roughly 0.2 ug genomic DNA, equal to about 30,000 T cell genomes, was loaded into each replicate PCR. Purified libraries were quantified with a Qubit 3.0 fluorometer, sized on a Bioanalyzer 2100, and re-quantified with the KAPA Library Quantification kit. Every immunoSEQ 96-well plate was sequenced on a separate single-read 150-cycle Illumina NextSeq 550 flow cell. The original pipeline was this. Because only junctional sequences without quality scores were contained in the immunoSEQ output, filtering matching that applied to full-length reads could not be performed. To assign V/J genes and CDR3, sequences were annotated against IMGT germline references using PyIR, a Python wrapper for IgBLAST v1.9. Any read was removed if the V/J assignment was weak (E-value above 1e-6), the CDR3 was missing, or the read contained stop codons, out-of-frame junctions, or ambiguous translated residues. V3J clonotypes were defined as sequences sharing an identical inferred V gene, J gene, and CDR3 amino acid sequence. Percentage overlap between repertoires was calculated by dividing the number of shared unique clonotypes by the size of the smaller repertoire. Three approaches were used to assess repertoire richness: RTK rarefaction, the Chao1 estimator, and Recon v2.1 estimates of unobserved clonotypes. OLGA was used to compute generation probabilities for all TCRbeta clonotypes that the gDNA method yielded from a handful of donors. The clones in this table, taken by TCRdb from immuneACCESS, are in-frame only. Not every clone is retained; where verified, under half of the shortfall comes from an unresolved V gene, and the cause of the rest is unknown. Clone size and the V and J calls come from that table; the DNA yielded D and trimming. This sample holds a few million clones; 85% to 95% were observed only once. The ten biggest clones cover 0.37% of the sample.

This TCR derives from a man aged 18 to 30 in good health. Some clones in this sample may be carry-over from other donors' samples. Here the chain combines TRBV6-5 and TRBJ2-1; 14 of the junction bases match TRBD2. Sample: naive CD4+ T cells from PBMCs. The intended sense of this specimen's cell subset or site label: CD45RA+ positively selected. The CDR3 in this case is CASRPGLAGAREQFF. At the DNA level, the sequence is TGTGCCAGCAGACCGGGACTAGCGGGAGCACGGGAGCAGTTCTTC.